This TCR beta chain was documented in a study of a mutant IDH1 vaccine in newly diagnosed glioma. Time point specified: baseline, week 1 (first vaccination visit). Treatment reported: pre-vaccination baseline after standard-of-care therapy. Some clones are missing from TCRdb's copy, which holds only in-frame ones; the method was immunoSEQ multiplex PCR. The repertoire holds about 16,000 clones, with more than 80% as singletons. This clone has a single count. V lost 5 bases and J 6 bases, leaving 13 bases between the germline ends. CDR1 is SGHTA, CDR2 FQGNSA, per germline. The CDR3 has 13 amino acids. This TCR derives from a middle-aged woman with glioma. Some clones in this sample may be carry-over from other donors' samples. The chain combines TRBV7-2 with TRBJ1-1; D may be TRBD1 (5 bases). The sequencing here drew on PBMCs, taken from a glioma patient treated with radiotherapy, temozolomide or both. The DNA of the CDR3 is TGTGCCAGCAGCCAGGGTCGTCTGGCTGAAGCTTTCTTT. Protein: CASSQGRLAEAFF.